The 23 T cell receptor beta chains in this list originate from one sample, sequenced in a study of shared clonotypes between healthy human individuals. Here immunoSEQ multiplex PCR was the method, and the copy in TCRdb shows in-frame clones only, minus some. The sample lists about 480,000 clones, about three quarters occurring once. Sequencing input: PBMCs. The origin of the receptors is a middle-aged woman in good health. Some clones in this sample may be carry-over from other donors' samples.

V gene TRBV9 combines with J gene TRBJ2-1, with 10 bases fitting TRBD1. The CDR3 has 15 residues. J was trimmed by 5 bases and V by 0 bases; bases with no gene match: 2. Looked up from germline, CDR1 is SGDLS and CDR2 is YYNGEE. The CDR3 protein is CASSVGGQGHNEQFF. Here the CDR3 DNA reads TGTGCCAGCAGCGTAGGGGGACAGGGGCACAATGAGCAGTTCTTC.

This clone showed up just once. V usage is TRBV11-2 and J usage is TRBJ2-5; D possibly corresponds to TRBD1 (5 bases). This CDR3 is 16 amino acids long. V was clipped by 2 bases and J by 3 bases, with 16 bases between them. Per the germline V gene, CDR1 is SGHAT and CDR2 is FQNNGV. CDR3 sequence: CASSLILGAREETQYF. The CDR3 region has the DNA TGTGCCAGCAGCTTAATTTTAGGAGCCAGGGAAGAGACCCAGTACTTC.

In regard to this clone: A single base is all that separates this from a far larger clone, so a read error is likely. The sample contains more than one DNA sequence encoding this CDR3. The chain joins TRBV6-6 to TRBJ2-7, with D possibly being TRBD1 (6 bases). V lost 8 bases, J lost 2 bases, and 10 bases lay in between. The CDR3 runs to 12 residues. The germline V gene has CDR1 MNHNY and CDR2 SVGAGI (reference sequence). In DNA, the CDR3 is TGTGCCAGCGGTACAGGGACCTACGAGCAGTACTTC. It is translated as CASGTGTYEQYF.

The chain carries TRBV5-1 and TRBJ2-7; 12 bases align to TRBD1. J lost 6 bases, V lost 3 bases, and 7 bases had no gene match. CDR1 is SGHRS, CDR2 YFSETQ, per germline. The CDR3 spans 15 residues. The CDR3 region is CASSSGDRGPSEQYF. The CDR3 DNA reads as TGCGCCAGCAGCTCGGGGGACAGGGGGCCTAGCGAGCAGTACTTC.

The rearrangement joins TRBV5-4 to TRBJ2-1, with TRBD2 identical over 11 bases. V was clipped by 0 bases and J by 6 bases; unmatched bases: 8. This CDR3 contains 17 residues. The germline CDR1 and CDR2 sequences are SGHNT and YYREEE (reference sequence). The CDR3 here is CASSLGTGTSGVNEQFF. The CDR3 DNA follows: TGTGCCAGCAGCTTGGGGACCGGGACTAGCGGCGTCAATGAGCAGTTCTTC.

This clone was observed at least ten times. The sample carries other DNA sequences with the same CDR3. J is TRBJ2-7 and V is TRBV19, with a weak D call TRBD2 (5 bases). V was clipped by 3 bases and J by 1 base, with 7 bases between them. The CDR3 loop spans 13 amino acids. Germline CDR1 is LNHDA and CDR2 is SQIVND (reference sequence). CDR3 amino acids: CASSIPGSYEQYF. The CDR3, as DNA: TGTGCCAGTAGTATTCCGGGGTCCTACGAGCAGTACTTC.

The table lists this clone with a few counts. V is TRBV10-3 and J is TRBJ1-3, with a tentative D call TRBD1 (5 bases). In germline, CDR1 is ENHRY, CDR2 SYGVKD. V shed 4 bases and J shed 7 bases, with 11 bases lying between them. CDR3 length equals 13 residues. CDR3 sequence (DNA): TGTGCCATCAGTGTTGGGGGGTCGAACACCATATATTTT. Translating it yields CAISVGGSNTIYF.

This chain connects TRBV6-5 to TRBJ1-1; 7 nucleotides align to TRBD1. Germline CDR1 and CDR2: MNHEY and SVGAGI. This CDR3 comprises 14 residues. J gave up 9 bases and V 6 bases, and 13 bases lay outside the gene matches. The CDR3 sequence is CASSRTRRTGQAFF. In DNA form, the CDR3 reads TGTGCCAGCAGCCGAACAAGACGGACAGGCCAAGCTTTCTTT.

The chain couples TRBV5-1 to TRBJ2-1; the match to TRBD2 covers 10 bases. The length of the CDR3 is 17 residues. V was pared by 4 bases and J by 9 bases, with 16 bases of the junction left unmatched. Germline V gene lookup returns CDR1 SGHRS and CDR2 YFSETQ. DNA of the CDR3: TGCGCCAGCAGCAAACCGGCCGGGACTAGCGAAGGAGGTGAGCAGTTCTTC. It is translated as CASSKPAGTSEGGEQFF.

The V gene is TRBV27, the J gene TRBJ1-5; D remains ambiguous. The CDR3 loop spans 13 amino acids. The V end lost 2 bases, the J end lost 6 bases, and 8 bases lay between the germline ends. Germline CDR1 is MNHEY and CDR2 is SMNVEV (reference sequence). CDR3 sequence (DNA): TGTGCCAGCAGTTTAAAGTTTAGTCAGCCCCAGCATTTT. Translated, it gives CASSLKFSQPQHF.

The chain has TRBV5-1 and TRBJ2-7; the D call may be TRBD1 or TRBD2 (5 bases each). This CDR3 has 12 amino acids. Germline CDR1 and CDR2: SGHRS and YFSETQ. Trimming removed 4 bases from V and 7 bases from J, with 12 bases in between. CDR3 DNA sequence: TGCGCCAGCAGCATACGGGGACGGGAGCAGTACTTC. Its translation is CASSIRGREQYF. The full variable domain, rest sourced from reference TRBV5-1 and TRBJ2-7, is KAGVTQTPRYLIKTRGQQVTLSCSPISGHRSVSWYQQTPGQGLQFLFEYFSETQRNKGNFPGRFSGRQFSNSRSEMNVSTLELGDSALYLCASSIRGREQYFGPGTRLTVT.

V is TRBV28 and J is TRBJ2-7; 7 bases line up with TRBD2. V lost 11 bases and J lost 2; bases outside the gene matches: 6. The germline V gene has CDR1 MDHEN and CDR2 SYDVKM. The length of the CDR3 is 12 residues. The CDR3 sequence is CASGEGPYEQYF. CDR3 nucleotides: TGTGCCTCCGGGGAGGGGCCCTACGAGCAGTACTTC.

The chain employs TRBV7-9 and TRBJ2-7; 10 bases fit TRBD2. CDR1 is SEHNR, CDR2 FQNEAQ, per germline (reference sequence). The CDR3 has 16 residues. The J segment lost 6 bases and the V segment lost 1 base, leaving 9 bases of the junction unmatched. CDR3 nucleotides: TGTGCCAGCAGCTTAGGGCTAGCGGGAGTTAAACCCGAGCAGTACTTC. As protein: CASSLGLAGVKPEQYF. Full variable domain (remainder filled in from reference TRBV7-9 and TRBJ2-7): DTGVSQNPRHKITKRGQNVTFRCDPISEHNRLYWYRQTLGQGPEFLTYFQNEAQLEKSRLLSDRFSAERPKGSFSTLEIQRTEQGDSAMYLCASSLGLAGVKPEQYFGPGTRLTVT.

CDR3 in DNA: TGCAGCGTTGAAAGGGGGGGTGAGCAGTACTTC. Translating gives CSVERGGEQYF. The V call is TRBV29-1, the J call TRBJ2-7; D is perhaps TRBD2 (7 bases). The CDR3 is 11 residues long. Trimming removed 2 bases at V and 7 bases at J, with 9 bases between. CDR1 and CDR2 from the germline V gene are SQVTM and ANQGSEA.

The V call is TRBV5-6, the J call TRBJ1-5; 8 nucleotides agree with TRBD1. The CDR3 contains 15 residues. CDR1 is SGHDT and CDR2 is YYEEEE in the germline V gene. V dropped 0 bases and J dropped 7; count of bases not matched to a gene: 6. CDR3 sequence reads: CASSLGRGRLQPQHF. The CDR3 DNA sequence: TGTGCCAGCAGCTTGGGCAGGGGGCGATTGCAGCCCCAGCATTTT.

This clone was picked up one time. CDR3 DNA sequence: TGTGCCAGCAGCCCCGGGGTTAGCGGGAGGAACAATGAGCAGTTCTTC. Translating it yields CASSPGVSGRNNEQFF. The chain recombines TRBV9 with TRBJ2-1; the match to TRBD2 covers 10 bases. The CDR3 is 16 amino acids. Germline V gene data show CDR1 as SGDLS and CDR2 as YYNGEE. V lost 4 bases, J lost 5 bases, and 9 bases stayed unmatched.

The J gene is TRBJ2-4, the V gene TRBV4-2; D gene unclear. This CDR3 spans 17 amino acids. CDR1 and CDR2 (germline): LGHNA, YNFKEQ. V lost 0 bases, J lost 0 bases, and 12 bases lay in between. CDR3 region: CASSQEPLTLAKNIQYF. For the CDR3, the DNA is TGTGCCAGCAGCCAAGAACCCCTGACATTAGCCAAAAACATTCAGTACTTC.

This clone was seen once. This chain joins TRBV10-3 and TRBJ2-1; 9 bases line up with TRBD2. The trim removed 0 bases at V and 16 bases at J, leaving 4 bases unmatched. The CDR3 sequence is 12 residues long. Germline CDR1 and CDR2: ENHRY and SYGVKD. The CDR3 DNA reads TGTGCCATCAGTGAGTCCGGTAGCGGGAGTTTCTTC. Its protein product is CAISESGSGSFF.

About this clone: This sequence may be a read error, since a much larger clone differs from it by one base. J is TRBJ1-2 and V is TRBV30; D remains unclear. Looked up from germline, CDR1 is GTSNPN and CDR2 is SVGIG (reference sequence). The CDR3 extends over 13 amino acids. CDR3 coding DNA: TGTGCCTGGAGTGTATTAACAAACTATGGCTGCACCTTC. This encodes CAWSVLTNYGCTF.

The chain uses TRBV5-5 and TRBJ1-1; D unresolved. Germline lookup yields CDR1 SGHKS and CDR2 YYEKEE (reference sequence). The CDR3 covers 12 residues. The V end lost 0 bases, the J end lost 10 bases, and 10 bases lay between the germline ends. The CDR3 nucleotides are TGTGCCAGCAGCTTGGAGTGGCCGCTAGCTTTCTTT. This sequence encodes CASSLEWPLAFF.

The gene calls are TRBV7-3 and TRBJ2-1; 12 bases line up with TRBD2. The CDR3 is 15 amino acids. Unmatched junction bases numbered 6, after V lost 5 bases and J lost 7 bases. Germline V CDR1 and CDR2: SGHTA, FQGTGA. CDR3 bases: TGTGCCAGCAGCCCCCGACTAGCGGGAGTAAATGAGCAGTTCTTC. Its translation is CASSPRLAGVNEQFF. Complete variable domain (other parts from reference TRBV7-3 and TRBJ2-1): GAGVSQTPSNKVTEKGKYVELRCDPISGHTALYWYRQSLGQGPEFLIYFQGTGAADDSGLPNDRFFAVRPEGSVSTLKIQRTERGDSAVYLCASSPRLAGVNEQFFGPGTRLTVL.

The V gene is TRBV9, the J gene TRBJ2-1, with D perhaps assigned TRBD1 or TRBD2 (5 bases each). V was pared by 0 bases and J by 3 bases, with 10 bases between. Germline CDR1 and CDR2: SGDLS and YYNGEE. CDR3 length equals 15 residues. CDR3 protein: CASSVGLQVYNEQFF. For the CDR3, the DNA is TGTGCCAGCAGCGTAGGACTACAGGTCTACAATGAGCAGTTCTTC.

J is TRBJ2-1 and V is TRBV25-1; no clear D gene. CDR1 is MGHDK, CDR2 SYGVNS, per germline. The CDR3 extends over 14 amino acids. V gave up 5 bases and J gave up 9 bases, with 17 bases separating them. CDR3 sequence (DNA): TGTGCCAGCAGTCCCTCGTCTGGGCAGATTGAGCAGTTCTTC. It yields the protein CASSPSSGQIEQFF.